These 25 T cell receptor beta chains originate from one sample sequenced in a study of blood T cells in healthy people across ages. Then a second PCR, running about 6 to 12 cycles, was carried out with a sample-barcoded 5' primer and a J-beta primer mix. TCRdb re-analysed the 5' RACE reads in MiXCR, keeping a single row per CDR3 protein. The data contain under 700,000 distinct CDR3 sequences, approximately 25% of them singletons. The same data also went into a second study, on T cells of mothers and their children.

Sequencing was performed on blood. The source of these receptors is a boy younger than 18 in good health.

This clonotype came up a few times. The chain employs TRBV28 and TRBJ2-3; the D is unclear. Between the trimmed V and J ends, which lost 6 bases and 3 bases, there was a span of 16 bases. Looked up from germline, CDR1 is MDHEN and CDR2 is SYDVKM. The CDR3 runs 15 residues. The CDR3, as DNA: TGTGCCAGCAGCCAAGAGGTCCCCAGAACAGATACGCAGTATTTT. Its translation is CASSQEVPRTDTQYF.

Notes on this clonotype: The junction shows a germline mismatch at one end, possibly a read error. The chain links TRBV7-2 to TRBJ1-1, with D perhaps TRBD1 (6 bases). CDR1 SGHTA and CDR2 FQGNSA come from the germline V gene. The CDR3 is made up of 15 amino acids. As DNA, the CDR3 is TGTGCCAGCAGCCCACAAGGTGGCAGGGGAACTGAAGTTTTCTTT. As protein: CASSPQGGRGTEVFF.

This chain links TRBV20-1 with TRBJ2-5, with D tentatively TRBD1 or TRBD2 (5 bases each). The CDR3 loop spans 11 amino acids. CDR1 DFQATT and CDR2 SNEGSKA come from the germline V gene (reference sequence). V gave up 4 bases and J gave up 4 bases, with 7 bases separating them. CDR3 amino acids: CSAIGGETQYF. The DNA for the CDR3 is TGCAGTGCTATTGGGGGAGAGACCCAGTACTTC.

This clonotype was seen a handful of times. This chain joins TRBV4-3 and TRBJ2-5; 9 bases are shared with TRBD2. The CDR3 has 16 residues. With 0 bases clipped from V and 11 bases from J, the junction kept 13 bases outside the gene matches. In germline, CDR1 is LGHNA, CDR2 YSLEER. The DNA for the CDR3 is TGCGCCAGCAGCCAAGATACGAGGCTAGCGGGGAGTGAGCAGTACTTC. This sequence encodes CASSQDTRLAGSEQYF.

This clonotype appeared many times. J is TRBJ2-1 and V is TRBV29-1; 11 bases fit TRBD2. V lost 5 bases, J lost 8 bases, and 14 bases stayed unmatched. The CDR3 has 16 amino acids. Looked up from germline, CDR1 is SQVTM and CDR2 is ANQGSEA. The CDR3 reads CSVQGPSGRSGDEQFF. The CDR3 DNA sequence: TGCAGCGTTCAGGGGCCTAGCGGGAGGAGTGGCGATGAGCAGTTCTTC.

The rearrangement uses TRBV27 and TRBJ2-7; D remains unclear. This CDR3 region has 14 residues. Trimming shortened V by 4 bases and J by 6 bases, and 16 bases separated the two germline ends. Germline V gives CDR1 MNHEY, CDR2 SMNVEV (reference sequence). In DNA form, the CDR3 reads TGTGCCAGCAGTTACGCAGCTATAAGCTTCGAGCAGTACTTC. The encoded protein is CASSYAAISFEQYF.

This clonotype was recorded at least ten times. CDR3 residues: CASSFVTSGGDTQYF. The CDR3 DNA reads as TGTGCCAGCAGCTTTGTGACTAGCGGGGGGGATACGCAGTATTTT. The chain is built from TRBV7-2 and TRBJ2-3; 13 bases are a match to TRBD2. Germline V gives CDR1 SGHTA, CDR2 FQGNSA. The CDR3 covers 15 residues. V trimming: 3 bases; J trimming: 6 bases; junction bases outside the gene matches: 3. The complete variable domain, with remaining parts taken from reference TRBV7-2 and TRBJ2-3, reads GAGVSQSPSNKVTEKGKDVELRCDPISGHTALYWYRQSLGQGLEFLIYFQGNSAPDKSGLPSDRFSAERTGGSVSTLTIQRTQQEDSAVYLCASSFVTSGGDTQYFGPGTRLTVL.

On this clonotype itself: At one end the junction does not follow the germline gene, possibly because of a read error. V gene TRBV20-1 combines with J gene TRBJ2-1, with D possibly TRBD1 on 5 matching bases. CDR1 DFQATT and CDR2 SNEGSKA come from the germline V gene (reference sequence). The length of the CDR3 is 14 residues. The CDR3 spells CSARSIRTHNERFF. The CDR3 bases are TGCAGTGCTAGATCGATCAGGACACACAATGAGCGGTTCTTC.

V is TRBV4-2 and J is TRBJ2-1; no reliable D call. CDR3 size: 18 residues. V was clipped by 2 bases and J by 0 bases, with 17 bases between them. Germline V gene sequence: CDR1 LGHNA, CDR2 YNFKEQ. The CDR3 bases are TGTGCCAGCAGCCAATCCCTCGGGTCGGGTAGCTCCTACAATGAGCAGTTCTTC. Encoded protein: CASSQSLGSGSSYNEQFF.

The CDR3 spells CASSQARDGYTF. CDR3 bases: TGTGCCAGCAGCCAGGCCCGCGATGGCTACACCTTC. The rearrangement links TRBV14 to TRBJ1-2; D unclear. Germline V lookup: CDR1 SGHDN, CDR2 FVKESK. Trimming shortened V by 3 bases and J by 6 bases, and 8 bases separated the two germline ends. The CDR3 consists of 12 residues.

This clonotype appeared a few times. This sequence joins TRBV7-2 and TRBJ2-5; tentatively, D is TRBD1 (5 bases). CDR3 length: 14 residues. Trimming took off 1 base at V and 10 bases at J, with 16 bases between the two ends. Germline CDR1 reads SGHTA; CDR2 reads FQGNSA. Written as DNA, the CDR3 is TGTGCCAGCAGCTTAGGTTCAGGTGCGACAGTCCAGTACTTC. Amino acids: CASSLGSGATVQYF.

This clonotype occurred a few times. CDR3 in DNA: TGCAGTGCCAAGGCTCAACAATGGGGCTACACCTTC. Translating gives CSAKAQQWGYTF. V gene TRBV20-1 combines with J gene TRBJ1-2; no clear D gene. The CDR3 is 12 residues long. Germline V CDR1 and CDR2: DFQATT, SNEGSKA (reference sequence). V lost 6 bases, J lost 8 bases, and 16 bases lay in between.

This clonotype was seen ten or more times. A much larger clonotype is one base distant, so this may be a read error. The J gene is TRBJ2-5, the V gene TRBV5-1, with TRBD2 matching over 10 bases. Germline CDR1 reads SGHRS; CDR2 reads YFSETQ. The CDR3 is 14 residues long. Unmatched junction bases numbered 1, after V lost 1 base and J lost 4 bases. CDR3 nucleotides: TGCGCCAGCAGCTTGAGACTAGCGGGAGAGACCCAGTACTTC. It yields the protein CASSLRLAGETQYF. The variable domain in full, completed from reference TRBV5-1 and TRBJ2-5, reads KAGVTQTPRYLIKTRGQQVTLSCSPISGHRSVSWYQQTPGQGLQFLFEYFSETQRNKGNFPGRFSGRQFSNSRSEMNVSTLELGDSALYLCASSLRLAGETQYFGPGTRLLVL.

This clonotype appeared a single time. This sequence joins TRBV5-1 and TRBJ2-7; TRBD1 aligns across 7 bases. The CDR3 extends over 16 amino acids. V shed 1 base, J shed 1 base, and the junction held 8 bases outside the gene matches. Germline V gene lookup returns CDR1 SGHRS and CDR2 YFSETQ. In DNA form, the CDR3 reads TGCGCCAGCAGCTTGAGGTCAGGGACAGAGTCCTACGAGCAGTACTTC. Its protein is CASSLRSGTESYEQYF.

The gene calls are TRBV6-1 and TRBJ2-3; 13 bases fit TRBD2. The CDR3 totals 18 residues. J lost 6 bases, V lost 2 bases, and 11 bases had no gene match. From germline, CDR1 is MNHNS and CDR2 SASEGT. CDR3 in DNA: TGTGCCAGCAGTGAACTCCGAGGACTAGCGGGAGTTCCGGATACGCAGTATTTT. Protein sequence: CASSELRGLAGVPDTQYF.

This clonotype was seen only a few times. V usage is TRBV4-1 and J usage is TRBJ2-7; 9 bases match TRBD1. Germline V CDR1 and CDR2: MGHRA, YSYEKL. The CDR3 covers 14 residues. Losses at the gene ends were 4 bases for V and 5 bases for J; bases not matched to a gene: 6. CDR3 nucleotide sequence: TGCGCCAGCAGCCCGAGACAGGGGGTGGACGAGCAGTACTTC. This encodes CASSPRQGVDEQYF.

The genes are TRBV20-1 and TRBJ2-7; TRBD2 matches at 7 bases. This CDR3 comprises 14 residues. V shed 2 bases and J 3 bases; nucleotides not matched to a gene: 7. Germline-derived CDR1 and CDR2 are DFQATT and SNEGSKA (reference sequence). The DNA of the CDR3 is TGCAGTGCTAGACTTTACGGGGAGGGCTACGAGCAGTACTTC. This gives the protein CSARLYGEGYEQYF.

The chain has TRBV7-9 and TRBJ1-1; 8 nucleotides line up with TRBD1. V was pared by 5 bases and J by 8 bases, with 4 bases of the junction left unmatched. CDR1 is SEHNR and CDR2 is FQNEAQ in the germline V gene (reference sequence). This CDR3 has 12 residues. This CDR3 is CASSLHRGEAFF. DNA for the CDR3: TGTGCCAGCAGCCTCCACAGGGGGGAAGCTTTCTTT.

Comment on this clonotype: A much larger clone is a single base away; this may be a read error. This chain connects TRBV27 to TRBJ2-7, with a weak D call TRBD2 (5 bases). Germline CDR1 reads MNHEY; CDR2 reads SMNVEV (reference sequence). The CDR3 has 14 residues. The CDR3 protein is CASSYQDSLYEQHF. The DNA of the CDR3 is TGTGCCAGCAGTTACCAGGACTCCCTCTACGAGCAGCACTTC.

This clonotype was recorded a few times. The chain links TRBV7-8 to TRBJ1-4; maybe TRBD1 (5 bases). This CDR3 spans 18 amino acids. V was clipped by 2 bases and J by 3 bases, with 19 bases between them. Germline-derived CDR1 and CDR2 are SGHVS and FQNEAQ. The CDR3 reads CASSLTLFYRLSNEKLFF. CDR3 sequence (DNA): TGTGCCAGCAGCTTAACGCTCTTTTACAGGCTGTCTAATGAAAAACTGTTTTTT. Supplemented by reference TRBV7-8 and TRBJ1-4, the full variable domain reads GAGVSQSPRYKVAKRGQDVALRCDPISGHVSLFWYQQALGQGPEFLTYFQNEAQLDKSGLPSDRFFAERPEGSVSTLKIQRTQQEDSAVYLCASSLTLFYRLSNEKLFFGSGTQLSVL.

J is TRBJ2-1 and V is TRBV4-1; 12 nucleotides agree with TRBD1. Germline CDR1 and CDR2: MGHRA and YSYEKL. Trimming took 2 bases from V and 9 from J; bases not matched to a gene: 8. The CDR3 consists of 16 residues. The CDR3 coding sequence is TGCGCCAGCAGCCAACCCCGGGACAGGGGGCCTTTTGAGCAGTTCTTC. Protein: CASSQPRDRGPFEQFF.

The sample holds a few counts of this clonotype. The V gene is TRBV27, the J gene TRBJ2-5; D may match TRBD1 or TRBD2 (6 bases each). The DNA matches TRBJ2-7 better at its end, which makes the J call doubtful. This CDR3 region has 14 residues. Germline CDR1 is MNHEY and CDR2 is SMNVEV (reference sequence). CDR3 nucleotides: TGTGCCAGCAGTTCGGGGGACACTGGCTACGAGCAGTACTTC. Amino acid sequence: CASSSGDTGYEQYF.

This clonotype was seen only a few times. The genes are TRBV5-1 and TRBJ1-2; 10 nucleotides align to TRBD1. The CDR3 contains 19 residues. J gave up 3 bases and V 0 bases, and 14 bases lay outside the gene matches. The germline CDR1 and CDR2 sequences are SGHRS and YFSETQ. CDR3 sequence reads: CASSLDPGQGFSEDYGYTF. CDR3 sequence (DNA): TGCGCCAGCAGCTTGGATCCGGGACAGGGGTTTTCAGAAGACTATGGCTACACCTTC.

The CDR3 region is CSARDAKKLFF. CDR3 nucleotide sequence: TGCAGTGCTAGAGATGCCAAAAAACTGTTTTTT. The chain recombines TRBV20-1 with TRBJ1-4; D not certain. Germline-derived CDR1 and CDR2 are DFQATT and SNEGSKA (reference sequence). V lost 0 bases, J lost 9 bases, and 5 bases lay in between. The CDR3 has 11 residues.

This clonotype was found a few times. V and J are TRBV2 and TRBJ1-6, with no clear D. V lost 7 bases to trimming and J lost 13 bases, with 14 bases between them. The length of the CDR3 is 12 residues. The germline CDR1 and CDR2 sequences are SNHLY and FYNNEI. CDR3 sequence reads: CASMPASGPLHF. CDR3 nucleotide sequence: TGTGCCAGCATGCCTGCCTCGGGGCCCCTCCACTTT.